The 5 T cell receptor beta chains below come from one sample, sequenced in a study of T cells in Graves' hyperthyroidism and ophthalmopathy. TCR beta CDR3 sequences were amplified from RNA transcripts. TCR CDR3 underwent first-round RT-PCR with the HTBI primer set. TCRdb re-called the multiplex PCR reads through MiXCR, storing one row per CDR3 protein. The data contain more than 450,000 distinct CDR3 sequences, around 13% of them singletons. Sequencing was done on a sample of blood. These TCRs come from a woman aged 40 to 50 with Graves' hyperthyroidism.

The V call is TRBV28, the J call TRBJ2-2; no definite D call. The germline V gene has CDR1 MDHEN and CDR2 SYDVKM. Trimming cost V 6 bases and J 3 bases, with 20 bases left between them. The CDR3 sequence is 17 residues long. The CDR3 is CASSPIKTTAHTGELFF. The CDR3 DNA is TGTGCCAGCAGCCCTATAAAGACGACGGCTCACACCGGGGAGCTGTTTTTT.

This clonotype was detected many times. The J gene is TRBJ1-5, the V gene TRBV12-3 or TRBV12-4; D call uncertain. V was clipped by 2 bases and J by 2 bases, with 13 bases between them. The CDR3 has 16 residues. CDR3 sequence: CASSLRGGIGNQPQHF. The CDR3 region has the DNA TGTGCCAGCAGTTTACGTGGAGGGATTGGCAATCAGCCCCAGCATTTT.

This clonotype has ten or more counts. The V call is TRBV6-1, the J call TRBJ2-7; TRBD2 matches 9 bases. Germline-derived CDR1 and CDR2 are MNHNS and SASEGT. CDR3 length: 15 amino acids. V lost 5 bases, J lost 0 bases, and 5 bases stayed unmatched. The CDR3 region is CASSIAGDSSYEQYF. CDR3 sequence (DNA): TGTGCCAGCAGTATAGCGGGGGATAGCTCCTACGAGCAGTACTTC.

This clonotype has ten or more counts. This chain connects TRBV7-3 to TRBJ2-1; D gene uncertain. V gave up 2 bases and J gave up 5 bases, with 10 bases separating them. CDR1 and CDR2 (germline): SGHTA, FQGTGA. The CDR3 covers 14 residues. In DNA form, the CDR3 reads TGTGCCAGCAGCTTAGGTAGTGTTAACAATGAGCAGTTCTTC. It specifies CASSLGSVNNEQFF. Together with reference TRBV7-3 and TRBJ2-1, the CDR3 gives the full variable domain: GAGVSQTPSNKVTEKGKYVELRCDPISGHTALYWYRQSLGQGPEFLIYFQGTGAADDSGLPNDRFFAVRPEGSVSTLKIQRTERGDSAVYLCASSLGSVNNEQFFGPGTRLTVL.

This clonotype occurred many times. The chain is built from TRBV5-1 and TRBJ2-1; the match to TRBD2 covers 10 bases. The germline V gene has CDR1 SGHRS and CDR2 YFSETQ. The CDR3 is 16 residues long. J was trimmed by 5 bases and V by 2 bases; bases with no gene match: 7. The CDR3 nucleotides are TGCGCCAGCAGCTTTGGTTCTGGACTAGCGGACAATGAGCAGTTCTTC. Protein: CASSFGSGLADNEQFF.